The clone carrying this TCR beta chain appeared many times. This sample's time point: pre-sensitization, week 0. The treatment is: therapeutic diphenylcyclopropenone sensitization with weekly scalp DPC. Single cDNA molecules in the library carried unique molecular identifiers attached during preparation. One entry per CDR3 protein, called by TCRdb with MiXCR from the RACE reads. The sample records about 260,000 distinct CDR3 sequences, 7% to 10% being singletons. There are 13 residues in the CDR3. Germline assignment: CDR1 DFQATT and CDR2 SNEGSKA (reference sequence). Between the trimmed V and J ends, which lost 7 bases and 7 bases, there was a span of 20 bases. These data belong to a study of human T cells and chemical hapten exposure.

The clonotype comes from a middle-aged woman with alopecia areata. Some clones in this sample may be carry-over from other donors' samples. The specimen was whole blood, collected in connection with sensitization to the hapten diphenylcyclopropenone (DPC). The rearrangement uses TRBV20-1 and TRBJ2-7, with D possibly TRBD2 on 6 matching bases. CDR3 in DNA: TGCAGTGATGGGGCCGTCGGGGGTGAGGAGCAGTACTTC. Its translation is CSDGAVGGEEQYF.